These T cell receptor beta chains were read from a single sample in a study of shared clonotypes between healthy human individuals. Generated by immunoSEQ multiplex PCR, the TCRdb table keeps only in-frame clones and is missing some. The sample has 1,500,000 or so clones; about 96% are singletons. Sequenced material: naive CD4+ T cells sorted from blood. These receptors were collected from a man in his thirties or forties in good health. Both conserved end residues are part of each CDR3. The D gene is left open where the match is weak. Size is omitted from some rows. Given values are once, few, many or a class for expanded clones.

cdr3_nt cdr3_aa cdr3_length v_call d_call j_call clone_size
TGTGCCAGTAGCGGGGCGGCCAACAATGAGCAGTTCTTC CASSGAANNEQFF 13 TRBV19 NA TRBJ2-1 NA
TGTGCCAGCAGCCACCTTGGACCGCATACCTACGAGCAGTACTTC CASSHLGPHTYEQYF 15 TRBV14 NA TRBJ2-7 NA
TGTGCCAGCTCACCATCATTCGACAGGGCTAATCAGCCCCAGCATTTT CASSPSFDRANQPQHF 16 TRBV18 TRBD1 TRBJ1-5 NA
TGCGCCAGCAGCTTGGCGGCAGGGGGCGGAAACTATGGCTACACCTTC CASSLAAGGGNYGYTF 16 TRBV5-1 TRBD1 TRBJ1-2 NA
TGTGCCAGCTACATAGTGTCTAGCGGGGGGCAAGAGACCCAGTACTTC CASYIVSSGGQETQYF 16 TRBV5-6 TRBD2 TRBJ2-5 NA
TGTGCCAGTAGTTACCTCGGCGGGGGTACGCAGTATTTT CASSYLGGGTQYF 13 TRBV19 TRBD2 TRBJ2-3 NA
TGTGCCATCAATGACAGGGGGCAGGGTGAGCAGTTCTTC CAINDRGQGEQFF 13 TRBV10-3 TRBD1 TRBJ2-1 NA
TGTGCCAGCAGCCACAAAAACAGGGGACAAGAGCAGTTCTTC CASSHKNRGQEQFF 14 TRBV7-9 TRBD1 TRBJ2-1 NA
TGTGCCATCAGTGGGGACACATACGAGCAGTACTTC CAISGDTYEQYF 12 TRBV10-3 NA TRBJ2-7 NA
TGTGCCATCAGTGAGTCGATGACTAGCGGGAGTGCCCGGGAGCTGTTTTTT CAISESMTSGSARELFF 17 TRBV10-3 TRBD2 TRBJ2-2 NA
TGTGCCAGCAGTTCGACAGGAGAGAACACTGAAGCTTTCTTT CASSSTGENTEAFF 14 TRBV28 NA TRBJ1-1 NA
TGCGCCAGCAGCTTGGCGGGAGACGTAGATACGCAGTATTTT CASSLAGDVDTQYF 14 TRBV5-1 NA TRBJ2-3 NA
TGTGCCACCAGCCCTCAAGGGGTCGACACCGGGGAGCTGTTTTTT CATSPQGVDTGELFF 15 TRBV15 NA TRBJ2-2 NA
TGTGCCAGCAGTGAAGTGCGGGCCTACGAGCAGTACTTC CASSEVRAYEQYF 13 TRBV2 NA TRBJ2-7 NA
TGCGCCAGCAGCCTGGGACCCCCGAACACTGAAGCTTTCTTT CASSLGPPNTEAFF 14 TRBV5-1 NA TRBJ1-1 NA
TGTGCCAGCAGCTTGTTCGGCACAGATACGCAGTATTTT CASSLFGTDTQYF 13 TRBV5-5 NA TRBJ2-3 NA
TGTGCCAGCAGCCCTAGGGGACAGGCTCTCTATGGCTACACCTTC CASSPRGQALYGYTF 15 TRBV11-2 TRBD1 TRBJ1-2 NA
TGTGCCAGCAGCTCGGGACAGGTGAACACCGGGGAGCTGTTTTTT CASSSGQVNTGELFF 15 TRBV6-1 TRBD1 TRBJ2-2 NA
TGTGCCAGCAGCCCAACTAGCGGGAGCTCCTACAATGAGCAGTTCTTC CASSPTSGSSYNEQFF 16 TRBV7-9 TRBD2 TRBJ2-1 NA
TGTGCCACCAAACAGGGTGCCGAGGGGCCCCAGCATTTT CATKQGAEGPQHF 13 TRBV5-5 NA TRBJ1-5 NA
TGCGCCAGCAGCTTGGAACACATGAATCAGCCCCAGCATTTT CASSLEHMNQPQHF 14 TRBV5-1 NA TRBJ1-5 NA
TGTGCCAGCAGCGTAGATATCGGACTAGCGGGCCTAGAGCAGTTCTTC CASSVDIGLAGLEQFF 16 TRBV9 TRBD2 TRBJ2-1 NA
TGTGCCAGCAGTTTATTGGGGGTTGGTGGCACAGATACGCAGTATTTT CASSLLGVGGTDTQYF 16 TRBV27 NA TRBJ2-3 NA
TGTGCCAGCAGTTCTGGACAGGCCATTAATGAAAAACTGTTTTTT CASSSGQAINEKLFF 15 TRBV6-5 TRBD1 TRBJ1-4 NA
TGCGCCAGCAGCTTTCGACAGGGCCCCTTGAATGAGCAGTTCTTC CASSFRQGPLNEQFF 15 TRBV5-1 TRBD1 TRBJ2-1 NA
TGTGCCAGCAGCTCTACGGACAGGGGGATGAATCAGCCCCAGCATTTT CASSSTDRGMNQPQHF 16 TRBV7-9 TRBD1 TRBJ1-5 NA
TGCGCCAGCAGCCAGTCGACGGTTTTAAAATATGGCTACACCTTC CASSQSTVLKYGYTF 15 TRBV5-1 NA TRBJ1-2 NA
TGTGCCAGCATCGAATCGGGACAGGGCAATCAGCCCCAGCATTTT CASIESGQGNQPQHF 15 TRBV6-4 TRBD1 TRBJ1-5 NA
TGTGCCAGCAGCGAGACTGGGTTTACGCAGTATTTT CASSETGFTQYF 12 TRBV9 NA TRBJ2-3 once
TGTGCCAGCAAAACTGGGGCCATCACAAACACCATATATTTT CASKTGAITNTIYF 14 TRBV6-5 NA TRBJ1-3 once
TGTGCCAGCAGTGAAGACAGGGTCTACGAGCAGTACTTC CASSEDRVYEQYF 13 TRBV6-1 NA TRBJ2-7 NA
TGTGCCAGCAGCGTAGAACCAACCTCCAGGGTAATGAACACTGAAGCTTTCTTT CASSVEPTSRVMNTEAFF 18 TRBV9 NA TRBJ1-1 NA
TGTGCCAGTAGTATATCGGTCAATCAGCCCCAGCATTTT CASSISVNQPQHF 13 TRBV19 NA TRBJ1-5 NA
TGTGCCAGCGTGTCGGGTTCCAGCATAGGGACCCAGTACTTC CASVSGSSIGTQYF 14 TRBV6-6 NA TRBJ2-5 once
TGCAGCGCCGGGCTAGGACATTTAAGCTACGAGCAGTACTTC CSAGLGHLSYEQYF 14 TRBV29-1 NA TRBJ2-7 NA
TGTGCCAGCAGTGAACAGGGACTAGCGGGGAATGAGCAGTTCTTC CASSEQGLAGNEQFF 15 TRBV6-4 TRBD2 TRBJ2-1 NA
TGCAGTGCCAGACGGGCTGAAGCTTTCTTT CSARRAEAFF 10 TRBV20-1 NA TRBJ1-1 NA
TGTGCCAGCAGCAGAGGGGAGCAGTACTTC CASSRGEQYF 10 TRBV21-1 NA TRBJ2-7 NA
TGCGCCAGCAGCTCCAACCTTAAAACGCAGTTCTTC CASSSNLKTQFF 12 TRBV5-1 NA TRBJ2-1 NA
TGTGCCAGTAGTATATCAGACAGCTACGAGCAGTACTTC CASSISDSYEQYF 13 TRBV19 NA TRBJ2-7 NA
TGTGCCAGCTCACTTAGGGTGGGGTCGGGCAATGAGCAGTTCTTC CASSLRVGSGNEQFF 15 TRBV18 NA TRBJ2-1 NA
TGTGCCTGGAGTGCTGATTACGAGCAGTACTTC CAWSADYEQYF 11 TRBV30 NA TRBJ2-7 NA
TGTGCCAGCAGCGTAGGGGCTGGGACCCAGTACTTC CASSVGAGTQYF 12 TRBV11-2 NA TRBJ2-5 NA
TGCGCCAGCAGTCAATCCGCCAACAGGGAGCCGGGAGGCTACACCTTC CASSQSANREPGGYTF 16 TRBV23-1 NA TRBJ1-2 NA
TGTGCCAGCAGCGGCAGGGTGTTCTATGGCTACACCTTC CASSGRVFYGYTF 13 TRBV7-9 NA TRBJ1-2 NA